This T cell receptor beta chain emerged from a study of OX40 agonist ivuxolimab in advanced cancers. Whole-study findings and limits: Clonal expansion by week 6 occurred in CD4+ and CD8+ blood T cells (at 0.1 to 3.0 mg/kg).

Data came from immunoSEQ multiplex PCR; TCRdb stores just in-frame clones and leaves some out. The data show about 34,000 clones, 83% seen once. Concerning this clone: Its specificity is not known.

J lost 7 bases, V lost 4 bases, and 14 bases had no gene match. Germline CDR1 SGHDT, CDR2 YYEEEE. This CDR3 comprises 16 residues. No patient had autoimmune disease or received systemic immunosuppression. The sequencing used CD4+ or CD8+ T cells sorted from blood, collected in a trial of the OX40 agonist ivuxolimab. The sequence was obtained from an adult with an advanced solid tumor such as melanoma, head and neck, liver or kidney cancer. The chain links TRBV5-6 to TRBJ2-7; 10 positions match TRBD2. The CDR3 sequence is CASSLLGLAGVGEQYF. Here the CDR3 DNA reads TGTGCCAGCAGCCTCCTGGGGCTAGCGGGAGTGGGTGAGCAGTACTTC. The variable domain in full, with the rest retrieved from reference TRBV5-6 and TRBJ2-7, is DAGVTQSPTHLIKTRGQQVTLRCSPKSGHDTVSWYQQALGQGPQFIFQYYEEEERQRGNFPDRFSGHQFPNYSSELNVNALLLGDSALYLCASSLLGLAGVGEQYFGPGTRLTVT.